This T cell receptor beta chain is drawn from a study of cytomegalovirus exposure and HLA in healthy donors. Both 60 Vbeta primers and 13 Jbeta primers went into the PCR. TCRdb's copy holds only in-frame clones and misses some; the assay was immunoSEQ multiplex PCR. The sample holds 100,000 to 150,000 clones, roughly 78% seen once. Note on this clone: Its target is unknown.

Notes on the study in general: In a later analysis, CMV-associated beta chains were mostly HLA-associated, it appeared. Cytomegalovirus status was reportedly diagnosed by the classifier with high sensitivity and specificity. When analyzed later, the rates of TCR association showed variation by HLA locus, with DRB1 the most and HLA-C the fewest.

Each donor was healthy, and each was a bone marrow donor. The V gene lost 4 bases and the J gene lost 6 bases, with 13 bases spanning the gap. The CDR3 spans 14 residues. CDR1 is MNHEY, CDR2 SMNVEV, per germline (reference sequence). The sequenced sample was PBMCs. The receptor's source is a man aged 30 to 39 in good health and CMV-seronegative. The V call is TRBV27, the J call TRBJ2-1; D is perhaps TRBD1 (5 bases). CDR3 amino acids: CASSSYRGGNEQFF. For the CDR3, the DNA is TGTGCCAGCAGTTCGTATAGGGGTGGCAATGAGCAGTTCTTC.